The rows below give T cell receptor beta chains drawn from one sample of a study of a mutant IDH1 vaccine in newly diagnosed glioma. These receptors are not linked to any known antigen. Profiling relied on immunoSEQ multiplex PCR, and the TCRdb table lists in-frame clones only, not all of them. The repertoire holds roughly 120,000 clones, with just under 80% as singletons. This material consisted of PBMCs, taken from a glioma patient whose treatment included an IDH1 peptide vaccine. Receptors were obtained from a man aged 35-49 years with glioma. The conserved cysteine and the conserved F or W are not part of the CDR3 here. A clone size is listed for some rows: how often the clone was seen (once, few, many), or a class if it is expanded.

clone size	V gene	CDR3 protein
-	TRBV7-2	ASSSSGLANTGELF
-	TRBV5-1	ASSWGLAEQF
-	TRBV6-6	ASSYLGGSGELF
once	TRBV5-8	ASGRGRSSYEQY
-	TRBV13	ASSFRAGDTQY
-	TRBV11-2	ASSLVGGNYGYT
-	TRBV29-1	SVEGPSLAGGAYEQY
few	TRBV30	AWKLNYNEQF
many	TRBV14	ASSLAGRTEKLF
-	TRBV4-2	ASSQDTEGRNTEAF
many	TRBV18	ASSPTGGRGEQY
-	TRBV7-2	ASSLDRGYTDTQY
-	TRBV5-4	ASSLEPTNNEQF
-	TRBV10-3	AISDPQGATNEKLF
-	TRBV4-1	ASSQVWAATGEQY
-	TRBV7-9	ASSLGAVNTGELF
-	TRBV5-4	ASSQTGSPYEQY
once	TRBV5-5	ASSFNKLGTQETQY
-	TRBV6-6	ASSYLVGAIYEQY
few	TRBV5-4	ASSLRGIGNTIY
-	TRBV2	ASRGVYSNQPQH
-	TRBV5-1	ASSWGGQGKSYEQY
-	TRBV9	ASSPQGAGYTEAF
-	TRBV7-2	ASSRGVAGSPDTQY
-	TRBV18	ASSPRTSSSYEQY
-	TRBV15	ATSRAGGLVYGYT
-	TRBV18	ASSPGTQNEKLF
few	TRBV10-3	AIVRESSGNTIY
-	TRBV7-2	ASSLAGAGNYEQY
-	TRBV7-9	ASSFSGLAGENEQF
-	TRBV7-2	ASSRNLAGGAQYEQY
-	TRBV5-1	ASSLRDRKLRNTGELF
once	TRBV6-5	ASSWPRWNEQF
few	TRBV10-3	AISEGATYNEQF
few	TRBV6-5	ASSYLASAYGYT
-	TRBV30	AWKSGRAPGELF
-	TRBV19	ASSSGQGADTQY
-	TRBV4-1	ASSQEGGDNYGYT
-	TRBV6-1	ASSEQRPSYEQY
once	TRBV11-1	ASRTAGDQRGKLF
-	TRBV7-2	ASSGRDSRSGNTIY
-	TRBV19	ASSRRGDRGPNQPQH
-	TRBV7-2	ASSPRTGQPQH
-	TRBV7-9	ASSLSGPNTEAF
once	TRBV7-2	ASSLGGRKLF
-	TRBV30	AWSPREPGVGELF
-	TRBV4-1	ASSQDIPRYNSPLH
-	TRBV6-1	ASSDHLIQNEQF
-	TRBV29-1	SVGTVYEQY
-	TRBV5-8	ASSFLPGANYGYT
-	TRBV6-1	ASSEPETQY
-	TRBV5-1	ASGTQGGYGYT
-	TRBV5-6	ASSLHARGPGELF
-	TRBV19	ATHFGGTDTQY
-	TRBV28	ASNSPRRDRGGYT
-	TRBV10-2	ASSEWGLAGGVAYNEQF
-	TRBV6-5	ASSEGTAYEQY
-	TRBV25-1	ASSGGVAYEQY
-	TRBV21-1	ASSPREPFNYGYT